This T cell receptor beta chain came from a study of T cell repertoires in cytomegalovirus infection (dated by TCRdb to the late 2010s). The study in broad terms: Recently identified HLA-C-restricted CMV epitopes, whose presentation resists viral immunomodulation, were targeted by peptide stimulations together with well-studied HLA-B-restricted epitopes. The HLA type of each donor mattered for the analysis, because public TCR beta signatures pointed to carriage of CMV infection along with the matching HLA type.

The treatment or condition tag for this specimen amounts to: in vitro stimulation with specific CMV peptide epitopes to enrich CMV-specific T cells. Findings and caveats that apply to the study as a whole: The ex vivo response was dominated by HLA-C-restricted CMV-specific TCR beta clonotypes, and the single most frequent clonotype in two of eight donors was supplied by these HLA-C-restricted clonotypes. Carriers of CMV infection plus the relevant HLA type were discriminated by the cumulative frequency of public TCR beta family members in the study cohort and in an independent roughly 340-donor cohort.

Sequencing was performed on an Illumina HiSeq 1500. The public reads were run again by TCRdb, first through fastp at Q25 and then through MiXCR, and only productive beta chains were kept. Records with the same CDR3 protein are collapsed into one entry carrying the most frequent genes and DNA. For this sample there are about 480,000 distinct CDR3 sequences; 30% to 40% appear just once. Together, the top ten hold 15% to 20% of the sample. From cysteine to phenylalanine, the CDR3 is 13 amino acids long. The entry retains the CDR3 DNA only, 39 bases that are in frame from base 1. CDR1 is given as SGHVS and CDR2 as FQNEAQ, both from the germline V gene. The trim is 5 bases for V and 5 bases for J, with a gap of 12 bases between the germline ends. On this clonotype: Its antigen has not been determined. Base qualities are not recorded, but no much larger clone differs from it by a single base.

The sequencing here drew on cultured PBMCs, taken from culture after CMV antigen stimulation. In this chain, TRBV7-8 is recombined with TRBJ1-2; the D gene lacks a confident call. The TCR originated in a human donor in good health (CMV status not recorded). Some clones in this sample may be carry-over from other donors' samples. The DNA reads TGTGCCAGCAGCCCCGTCCGGTTTTATGGCTACACCTTC. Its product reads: CASSPVRFYGYTF.